The sequence of this T cell receptor beta chain was determined in a study of cytomegalovirus exposure and HLA in healthy donors. About the research overall: A prior analysis found more than 90 million unique TCR beta sequences from around 190 million T cells. Study outcomes and limitations: The authors confirmed in vitro that a few CMV-associated chains were specific for CMV antigens. The study found most TCR sequences rare, yet found some public TCRs in many donors. The study put roughly 160 TCR beta chains on its list as cytomegalovirus-associated.

The PCR made use of 60 Vbeta and 13 Jbeta primers. Method: immunoSEQ multiplex PCR; TCRdb's copy keeps in-frame clones and lacks some. The table lists about 150,000 clones, about 70% of them singletons. This clone has a handful of counts. Its matching antigen is unknown. CDR3 size: 11 residues. The germline CDR1 and CDR2 sequences are MNHNS and SASEGT. Trimming left V 5 bases short and J 5 bases short, with 6 bases between. The clonotype was recovered from a young man in good health and CMV-seropositive. The rearrangement links TRBV6-1 to TRBJ1-1; D is unresolved. The sequencing sample was made of PBMCs. This CDR3 is CASSYRTEAFF. For the CDR3, the DNA is TGTGCCAGCAGTTATAGAACTGAAGCTTTCTTT.